This T cell receptor (beta chain) originates from a study of cytomegalovirus exposure and HLA in healthy donors (dated by TCRdb to the late 2010s). Looking at the study overall: An earlier analysis of 587 of the donors reported roughly 300 Gb of sequence data and around 110 million unique TCR beta sequences obtained from some 200 million T cells. Approximately 300 gigabases of sequencing data and roughly 80 million unique TCR sequences made up an early release that covered 640 HLA-typed donors. Of the roughly 390 genotyped donors, approximately 83% fell in the genetic ancestry cluster associated with self-reported Caucasian donors. The aim of the study was to test whether cataloging public T cell receptors could identify signatures of past pathogen exposure. The study used immunosequencing to profile the T cell repertoires of 670 or so subjects and linked those repertoires to cytomegalovirus serostatus. Along with the approximately 600-subject first cohort, a separate validation cohort of approximately 110 different subjects was used. High-throughput TCR immunosequencing, statistical association of individual TCRs with disease status, and machine learning were combined to predict cytomegalovirus infection status. In a later analysis, previously published TCR beta repertoires from 666 donors were re-analyzed and high-resolution HLA genotyping was added so that TCR occurrence patterns could be studied. Rather than drawing on any new phenotypic data, the later analysis identified candidate immune exposures from TCR beta sequences and the way those sequences occurred across donors. In an earlier analysis of 500 to 650 of the donors, high-throughput TCR beta sequencing was used to judge whether each TCR beta V gene segment behaved as functional or pseudogenic. Donor age, sex, ethnicity and CMV serostatus were compiled together with the repertoire data. Genome-wide SNP genotypes for about 65% of the 666 donors were used in a later genetic analysis, which treated that subset as a discovery cohort. Every discovery cohort repertoire had been produced on one sequencing platform. Class I and class II HLA loci were covered by the typing at four-digit resolution. The number of typed donors differed by locus: 629-630 for A, B, C, DRB1 and DQB1; 500 to 550 for DQA1; around 580 for DPA1; and roughly 470 for DPB1. Four or five DR-DQ haplotypes were handled as single units for association and clustering, since linkage in the cohort was strong. On average, about 240,000 unique TCR beta nucleotide sequences were sequenced per donor among a few hundred genotyped donors of the cohort, with roughly a sixth of those sequences being non-productive. Summary of the overall study and its limitations: Only TCR beta chains were sequenced in this cohort, and the absence of alpha or paired-chain data limited detectable features. Three of the identified cytomegalovirus-associated TCR beta chains were confirmed in vitro to be specific for cytomegalovirus antigens. An association between a missense DCLRE1C variant and V-gene and J-gene trimming of TCR beta chains was found in a later genetic analysis and replicated in an independent cohort. Broadly in line with IMGT annotations, most TCR beta V segments showed up in productive rearrangements about 87% or about 30% of the time in an earlier analysis of roughly 590 of the donors. Across donors, most TCR sequences were observed very rarely, whereas some public TCRs were present in many individuals. A cluster of highly shared sequence variants was judged likely to represent a technical artifact of the sequencing pipeline. The classifier was reported to diagnose cytomegalovirus status with high specificity and sensitivity in both the original cohort and the validation cohort. A later analysis associated about 18,000 TCR beta sequences with specific HLA alleles at a false discovery rate of 0.05. A later analysis found that TCR association rates varied across HLA loci, with DRB1 alleles showing the most associated TCRs and HLA-C alleles the fewest. A later analysis found that most CMV-associated TCR beta chains appeared HLA-restricted, with HLA associations seemingly driven largely by CMV exposure. A later analysis found that HLA-associated TCR beta chains were more clonally expanded and had lower generation probabilities than equally common non-associated chains. Immune exposure information for the cohort was limited to CMV serostatus. The authors suggested that the approach could potentially be extended to other disease states and immunological phenotypes. Assigning TCR associations to individual alleles was difficult when HLA alleles, especially DR and DQ, strongly co-occurred. A further reported finding was that TCR beta sequences accurately predicted the HLA-A and HLA-B alleles for most subjects in the first cohort. Compared with the 666-donor mean, donors in an Asian-associated ancestry cluster had fewer N-insertions in productive TCRs, according to a later genetic analysis. Because some donors lacked HLA typing at each locus, the association tests relied only on the typed subset. Linkage disequilibrium might explain the correlated functional status among segregating V segments, but an unknown experimental factor could not be ruled out. Several of the top co-occurrence clusters appeared to be linked to parvovirus B19, influenza, CMV and Epstein-Barr virus, according to a later analysis. Because counts were too low, seventeen rarely observed V segments, including chromosome 9 orphons, were excluded from the earlier analysis of 500 to 700 of the donors. Sequencing depth was assumed to be roughly uniform across donors in the presence/absence analyses, though that assumption may not hold. Some IMGT-functional V segments, including TRBV6-2 and TRBV6-3, could not be distinguished by the 87-base-pair reads and were therefore excluded. In the study, some 180 TCR beta chains were listed as associated with cytomegalovirus.

CDR1 SGHRS and CDR2 YFSETQ were looked up in the germline V gene. V drops 2 bases and J drops 4 bases, leaving 12 bases in between. The cysteine opens and the phenylalanine closes a CDR3 of 14 amino acids. The read is trimmed to its CDR3 DNA, 42 bases read in frame from base 1. Library preparation employed the immunoSEQ multiplex PCR assay. The multiplex PCR relied on a mix of 60 forward primers for TCR Vbeta segments and 13 reverse primers for TCR Jbeta segments. Amplification of the CDR3 region of rearranged TCR beta genes was performed with a multiplex PCR assay on genomic DNA. On the Illumina HiSeq System, the amplified TCR beta libraries were sequenced as 87-base-pair reads. The original pipeline was this. Across the 600 to 700 repertoires, a later analysis counted 80 million or so unique TCR beta chains, around 10 million of which were shared by at least two donors. Raw reads were error-corrected and collapsed into unique sequences by a nearest-neighbor algorithm in which closely related sequences were merged to remove PCR and sequencing errors. V, D and J gene segments were assigned by aligning CDR3 sequences to IMGT reference sequences. For a sequence to be retained, a match of at least six nucleotides to both a V gene segment and a J gene segment was required. Rearrangements were called productive when the CDR3 lacked stop codons and stayed in frame with V and J; all others were non-productive. CDR3 was defined by IMGT convention, running from the second conserved V-encoded cysteine to the conserved J-encoded phenylalanine. In an earlier analysis of roughly 610 of the donors, sequences lacking an unambiguous match to a single V gene segment were excluded. In an earlier analysis of a few hundred of the donors, V segments were called functional above 56.7% productive rearrangements and were called segregating when the between-donor standard deviation exceeded 5%. A statistical classification framework was developed to diagnose cytomegalovirus status using the catalog of TCR beta chain sequences. In a later analysis, TCR nucleotide sequences were compared against IMGT/GENE-DB human TR gene sequences so that V and J genes could be assigned. In a later analysis, CDR3 sequences and most-parsimonious VDJ recombination scenarios were assigned using the TCRdist pipeline. In a later analysis, every TCR beta chain was defined by the combination of its CDR3 amino acid sequence and its V-gene family, and reads without a unique V-gene family were dropped. To address suspected cross-contamination and a sequencing artifact, a later analysis removed around 590 highly shared, low-generation-probability nucleotide sequences. For each public chain, a later analysis derived a clonal expansion index from normalized ranks of inferred template counts within each repertoire. In a later analysis, generation probabilities were computed with a VDJ recombination model fitted to out-of-frame rearrangements, and the resulting probabilities were checked against IGoR. A later analysis scored TCR-TCR, TCR-HLA and TCR-CMV co-occurrence with hypergeometric tests, applying a repertoire-size bias correction to TCR pairs. False discovery rates were estimated in a later analysis by permuting HLA or CMV assignments 20 times. In a later analysis, co-occurring TCRs were grouped using DBSCAN, with TCRdist sequence similarity added in when clustering inside HLA-allele-positive subsets. Repertoires with fewer than 30,000 or more than 120,000 public chains, plus five repertoires with anomalous nucleotide sharing, were excluded from co-occurrence clustering. This immuneACCESS table, as held by TCRdb, lists in-frame sequences with V and J called but not all clones. Of the missing ones, under half trace to an unresolved V gene in checked studies; the others have no known cause. The V and J calls and the clone size are those of that table, but D and trimming were determined from the DNA. The sample table records about 140,000 clones; 88% of these occur just once. The ten most abundant clones make up roughly 0.5% of the sample.

As regards this clone: What antigen it recognizes has not been identified. The sample holds no much larger clone one base away, and base qualities are not on file.

The cohort consisted of hundreds of healthy bone marrow donors. At the time of sampling, all cohort members were nominally healthy, though unrecorded immune exposures were likely present. The donor tested CMV seronegative and was one of the 352 seronegative cohort members. A peripheral blood sample was provided by each donor, and peripheral blood mononuclear cells were used for TCR beta sequencing. Genomic DNA extraction from the blood cell samples was performed with the Qiagen DNeasy Blood Extraction Kit. Recombination linked TRBV5-1 to TRBJ1-2; 5 matching bases give a weak D call of TRBD1. The origin of this receptor is a woman aged 40 to 50 in good health and CMV-seronegative. The sequenced sample consisted of PBMCs. The CDR3 is CASSLQQESYGYTF. The DNA sequence follows: TGCGCCAGCAGCTTACAACAGGAGAGCTATGGCTACACCTTC.